This T cell receptor beta chain was sequenced during a study of long-term antiretroviral therapy in people with HIV. Turning to the study itself: It was about a decade before the 2015 immediate-ART recommendation that the earliest samples were taken.

With respect to this clone: Its antigen remains unknown.

The CDR3 has 13 amino acids. CDR1 and CDR2 (germline): LGHNA, YSLEER. The J segment lost 9 bases and the V segment lost 3 bases, leaving 4 bases of the junction unmatched. Samples were assayed with immunoSEQ v3.0 at survey level. Sequencing targeted roughly 35,000-55,000 T-cell genomes per sample. The table came from immunoSEQ multiplex PCR; TCRdb's copy has only in-frame clones and leaves some out. The sample has some 11,000 clones, 75% to 85% seen once. Study-level points and caveats: Repertoires looked antigen-experienced, with only a slight naive shift after ART. Adherence to ART, viral resistance and therapy changes lacked any data.

The V call is TRBV4-3, the J call TRBJ2-1, with 8 nucleotides matching TRBD1. Material: unsorted PBMCs, obtained 3.4 years after starting antiretroviral therapy. The TCR originated in a man in his forties with HIV. The CDR3 coding sequence is TGCGCCAGCAGCCAGCAGGGGGCCGGTGAGCAGTTCTTC. Its protein product is CASSQQGAGEQFF.